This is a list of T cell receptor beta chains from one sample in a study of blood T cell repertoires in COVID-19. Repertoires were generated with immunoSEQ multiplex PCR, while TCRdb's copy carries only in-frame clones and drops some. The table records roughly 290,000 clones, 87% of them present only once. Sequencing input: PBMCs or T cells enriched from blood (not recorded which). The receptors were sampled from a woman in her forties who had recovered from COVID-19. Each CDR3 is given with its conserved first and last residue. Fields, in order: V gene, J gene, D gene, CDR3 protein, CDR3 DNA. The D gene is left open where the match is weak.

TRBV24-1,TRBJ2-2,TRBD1,CATQNAYRGPNTGELFF,TGTGCCACCCAAAACGCCTACAGGGGGCCAAACACCGGGGAGCTGTTTTTT
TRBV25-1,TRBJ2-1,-,CASSELGSGNNEQFF,TGTGCCAGCAGTGAATTAGGGAGCGGAAACAATGAGCAGTTCTTC
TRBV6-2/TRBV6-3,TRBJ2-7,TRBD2,CASSYGGRGSYEQYF,TGTGCCAGCAGTTACGGCGGGAGAGGGTCCTACGAGCAGTACTTC
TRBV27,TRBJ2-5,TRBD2,CASSLRSGTSGMQTQYF,TGTGCCAGCAGTTTACGATCCGGGACTAGCGGGATGCAGACCCAGTACTTC
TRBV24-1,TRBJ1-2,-,CATSHPGSGYTF,TGTGCCACCAGTCACCCCGGGTCGGGCTACACCTTC
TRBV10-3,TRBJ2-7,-,CAISPPEAQLSEQYF,TGTGCCATCAGCCCCCCTGAAGCTCAACTCTCCGAGCAGTACTTC
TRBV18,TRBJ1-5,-,CASSLWGGQNQPQHF,TGTGCCAGCTCACTTTGGGGGGGGCAAAATCAGCCCCAGCATTTT
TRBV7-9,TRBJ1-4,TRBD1,CASSLFPDRGEKLFF,TGTGCCAGCAGCTTGTTTCCGGACAGGGGTGAAAAACTGTTTTTT
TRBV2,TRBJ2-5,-,CASSGSFGLQQETQYF,TGTGCCAGCAGTGGGAGCTTCGGCCTACAACAAGAGACCCAGTACTTC
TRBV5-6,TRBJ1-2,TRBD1,CASSFAGTGKVYGYTF,TGTGCCAGCAGCTTTGCCGGGACAGGGAAAGTCTATGGCTACACCTTC
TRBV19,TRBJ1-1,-,CASSIPGVRNTEAFF,TGTGCCAGTAGTATTCCCGGGGTTAGAAACACTGAAGCTTTCTTT
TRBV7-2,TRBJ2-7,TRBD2,CASGTSGRGYEQYF,TGTGCCAGCGGGACTAGCGGGAGGGGTTACGAGCAGTACTTC
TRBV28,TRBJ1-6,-,CASSQRAGWNSPLHF,TGTGCCAGCAGTCAGCGGGCGGGTTGGAATTCACCCCTCCACTTT
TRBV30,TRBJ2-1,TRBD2,CAWKLAGYNEQFF,TGTGCCTGGAAACTAGCGGGATACAATGAGCAGTTCTTC
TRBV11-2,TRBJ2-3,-,CASSGGIPSTDTQYF,TGTGCCAGCAGCGGAGGCATCCCTAGCACAGATACGCAGTATTTT
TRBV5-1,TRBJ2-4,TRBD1,CASSFTGENIQYF,TGCGCCAGCAGCTTCACAGGGGAAAACATTCAGTACTTC
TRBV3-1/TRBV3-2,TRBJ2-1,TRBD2,CASSRPASGLVYNEQFF,TGTGCCAGCAGCCGACCTGCCTCGGGACTAGTCTACAATGAGCAGTTCTTC
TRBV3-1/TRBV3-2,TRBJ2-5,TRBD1,CARSDRPYQETQYF,TGTGCCAGGTCGGACAGGCCCTACCAAGAGACCCAGTACTTC